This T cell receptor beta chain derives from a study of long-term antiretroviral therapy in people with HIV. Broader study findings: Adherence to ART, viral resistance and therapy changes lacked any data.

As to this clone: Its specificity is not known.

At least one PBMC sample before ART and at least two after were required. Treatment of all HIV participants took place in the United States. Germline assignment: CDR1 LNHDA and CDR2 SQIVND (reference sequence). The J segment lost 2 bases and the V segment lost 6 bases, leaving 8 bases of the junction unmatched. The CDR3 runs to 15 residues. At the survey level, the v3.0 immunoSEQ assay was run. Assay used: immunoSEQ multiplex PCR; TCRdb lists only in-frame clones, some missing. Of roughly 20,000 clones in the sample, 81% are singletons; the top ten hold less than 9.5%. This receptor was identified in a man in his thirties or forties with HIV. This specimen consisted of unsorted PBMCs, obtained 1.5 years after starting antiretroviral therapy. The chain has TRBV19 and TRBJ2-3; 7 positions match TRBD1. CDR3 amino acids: CASSPGGYTTDTQYF. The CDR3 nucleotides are TGTGCCAGTAGCCCAGGGGGTTATACCACAGATACGCAGTATTTT.